The clone carrying this T cell receptor beta chain showed up just once. Its antigen is unknown. The method was immunoSEQ multiplex PCR; TCRdb's version includes in-frame clones alone and lacks a portion of them. The profile shows about 150,000 clones, more than 85% of them singletons. This sample is drawn from a study of T cell responses to AZD1222 COVID-19 vaccine. Overall study findings and caveats: The CD4 TCRs associated with vaccination extended across spike and predominated at 160-218 and 743-854. The donor group comprised mostly white British people and more females; the analysis possibly underestimated clonal diversity. Reportedly, nearly half the spike-specific TCRs target unmutated variant regions.

The starting material was peripheral blood, obtained 28 days after the second AZD1222 dose. The receptor's source is an adult who received the AZD1222 COVID-19 vaccine.

CDR3 nucleotides: TGTGCCAGCAGCTCCGTTGCGGGTAGCGTGGAGGATACGCAGTATTTT. Amino acids: CASSSVAGSVEDTQYF. V and J are TRBV11-2 and TRBJ2-3, with D perhaps matching TRBD2 (5 bases). V lost 4 bases to trimming and J lost 6 bases, with 20 bases between them. CDR1 and CDR2 from the germline V gene are SGHAT and FQNNGV. CDR3 length: 16 amino acids. Looking up the rest from reference TRBV11-2 and TRBJ2-3 gives the full variable domain: EAGVAQSPRYKIIEKRQSVAFWCNPISGHATLYWYQQILGQGPKLLIQFQNNGVVDDSQLPKDRFSAERLKGVDSTLKIQPAKLEDSAVYLCASSSVAGSVEDTQYFGPGTRLTVL.